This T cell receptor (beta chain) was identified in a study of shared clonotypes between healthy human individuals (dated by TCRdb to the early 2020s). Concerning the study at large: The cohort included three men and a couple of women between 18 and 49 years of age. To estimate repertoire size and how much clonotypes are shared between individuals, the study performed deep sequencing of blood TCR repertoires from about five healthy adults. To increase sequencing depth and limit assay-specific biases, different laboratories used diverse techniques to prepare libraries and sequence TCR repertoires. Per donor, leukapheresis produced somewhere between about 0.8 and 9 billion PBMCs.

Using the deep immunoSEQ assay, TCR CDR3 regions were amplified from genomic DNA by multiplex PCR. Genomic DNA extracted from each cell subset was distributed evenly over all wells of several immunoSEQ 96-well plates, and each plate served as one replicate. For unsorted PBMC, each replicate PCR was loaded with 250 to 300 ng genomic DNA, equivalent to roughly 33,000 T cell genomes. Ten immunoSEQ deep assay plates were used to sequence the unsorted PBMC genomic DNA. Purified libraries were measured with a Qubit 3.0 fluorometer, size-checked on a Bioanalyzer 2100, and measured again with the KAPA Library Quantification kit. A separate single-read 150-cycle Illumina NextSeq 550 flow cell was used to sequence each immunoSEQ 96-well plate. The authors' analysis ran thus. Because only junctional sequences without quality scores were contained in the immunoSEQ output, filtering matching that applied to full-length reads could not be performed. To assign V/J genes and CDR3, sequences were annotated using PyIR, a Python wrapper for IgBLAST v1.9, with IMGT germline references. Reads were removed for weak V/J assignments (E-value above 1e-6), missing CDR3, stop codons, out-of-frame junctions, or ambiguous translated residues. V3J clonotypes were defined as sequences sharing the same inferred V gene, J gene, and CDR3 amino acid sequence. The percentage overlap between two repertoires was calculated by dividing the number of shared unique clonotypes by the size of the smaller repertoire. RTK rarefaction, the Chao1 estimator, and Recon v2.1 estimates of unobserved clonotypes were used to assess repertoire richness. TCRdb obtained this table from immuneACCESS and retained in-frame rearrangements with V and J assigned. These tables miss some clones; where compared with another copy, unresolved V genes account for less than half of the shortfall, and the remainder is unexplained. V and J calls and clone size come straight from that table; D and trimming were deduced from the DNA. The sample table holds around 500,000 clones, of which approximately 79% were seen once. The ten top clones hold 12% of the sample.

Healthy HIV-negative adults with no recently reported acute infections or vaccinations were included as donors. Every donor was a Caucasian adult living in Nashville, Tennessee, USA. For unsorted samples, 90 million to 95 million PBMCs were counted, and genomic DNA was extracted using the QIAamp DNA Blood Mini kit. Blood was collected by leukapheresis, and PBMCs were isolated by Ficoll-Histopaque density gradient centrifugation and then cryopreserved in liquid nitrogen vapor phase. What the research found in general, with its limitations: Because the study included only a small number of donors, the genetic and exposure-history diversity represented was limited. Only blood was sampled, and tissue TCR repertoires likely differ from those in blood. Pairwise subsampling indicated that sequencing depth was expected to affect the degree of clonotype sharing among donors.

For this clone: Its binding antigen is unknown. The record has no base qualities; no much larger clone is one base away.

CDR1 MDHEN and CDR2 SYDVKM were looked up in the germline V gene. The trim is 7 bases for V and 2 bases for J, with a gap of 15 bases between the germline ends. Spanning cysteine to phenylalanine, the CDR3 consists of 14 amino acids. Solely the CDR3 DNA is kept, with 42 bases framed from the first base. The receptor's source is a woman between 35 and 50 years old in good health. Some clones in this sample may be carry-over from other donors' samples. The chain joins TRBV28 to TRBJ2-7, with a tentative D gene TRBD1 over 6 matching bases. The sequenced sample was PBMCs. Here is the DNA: TGTGCCAGCACGCCCGCCGGGACAACCTACGAGCAGTACTTC. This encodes CASTPAGTTYEQYF.